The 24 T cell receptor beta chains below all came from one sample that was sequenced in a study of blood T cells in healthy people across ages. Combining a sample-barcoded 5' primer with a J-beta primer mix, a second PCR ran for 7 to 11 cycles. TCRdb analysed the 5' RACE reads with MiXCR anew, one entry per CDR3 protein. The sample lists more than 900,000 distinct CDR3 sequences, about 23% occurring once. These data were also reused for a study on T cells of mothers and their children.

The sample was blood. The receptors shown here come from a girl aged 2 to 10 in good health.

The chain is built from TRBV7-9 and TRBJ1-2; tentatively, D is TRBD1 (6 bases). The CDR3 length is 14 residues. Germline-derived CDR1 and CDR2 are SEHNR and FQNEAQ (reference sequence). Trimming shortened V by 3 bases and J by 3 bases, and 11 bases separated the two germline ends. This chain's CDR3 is CASSFAGADYGYTF. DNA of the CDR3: TGTGCCAGCAGCTTCGCAGGGGCAGACTATGGCTACACCTTC. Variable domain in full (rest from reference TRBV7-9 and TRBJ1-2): DTGVSQNPRHKITKRGQNVTFRCDPISEHNRLYWYRQTLGQGPEFLTYFQNEAQLEKSRLLSDRFSAERPKGSFSTLEIQRTEQGDSAMYLCASSFAGADYGYTFGSGTRLTVV.

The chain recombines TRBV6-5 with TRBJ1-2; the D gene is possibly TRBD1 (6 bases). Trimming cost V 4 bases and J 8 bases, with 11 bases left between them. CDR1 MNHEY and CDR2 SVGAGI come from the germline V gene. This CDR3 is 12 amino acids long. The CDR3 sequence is CASSSTGTGYTF. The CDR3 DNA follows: TGTGCCAGCAGTTCGACAGGCACGGGCTACACCTTC.

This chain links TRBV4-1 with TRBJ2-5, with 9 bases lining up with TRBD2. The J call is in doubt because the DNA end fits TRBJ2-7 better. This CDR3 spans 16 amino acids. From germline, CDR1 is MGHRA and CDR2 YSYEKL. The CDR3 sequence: CASSQGLAGASYEQYF. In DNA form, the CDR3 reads TGCGCCAGCAGCCAAGGGTTAGCGGGGGCCTCCTACGAGCAGTACTTC.

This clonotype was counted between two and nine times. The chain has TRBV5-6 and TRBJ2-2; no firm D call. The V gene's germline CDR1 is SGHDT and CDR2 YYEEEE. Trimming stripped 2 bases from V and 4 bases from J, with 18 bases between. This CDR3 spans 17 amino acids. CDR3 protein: CASSFYQDRQSTGELFF. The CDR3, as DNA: TGTGCCAGCAGCTTTTACCAGGACCGTCAATCCACCGGGGAGCTGTTTTTT.

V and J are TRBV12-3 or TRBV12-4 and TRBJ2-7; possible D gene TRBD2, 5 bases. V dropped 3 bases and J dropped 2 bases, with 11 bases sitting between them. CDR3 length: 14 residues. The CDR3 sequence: CASSFGERTYEQYF. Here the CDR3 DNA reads TGTGCCAGCAGTTTTGGGGAGAGGACCTACGAGCAGTACTTC.

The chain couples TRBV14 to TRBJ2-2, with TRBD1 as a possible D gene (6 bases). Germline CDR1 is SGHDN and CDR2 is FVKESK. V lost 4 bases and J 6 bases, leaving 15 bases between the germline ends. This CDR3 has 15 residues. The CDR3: CASSPGQTNPGELFF. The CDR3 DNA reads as TGTGCCAGCAGCCCAGGACAGACTAACCCCGGGGAGCTGTTTTTT.

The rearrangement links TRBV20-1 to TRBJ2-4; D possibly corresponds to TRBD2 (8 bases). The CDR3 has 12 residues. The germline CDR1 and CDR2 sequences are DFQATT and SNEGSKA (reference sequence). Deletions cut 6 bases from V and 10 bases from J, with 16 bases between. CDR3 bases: TGCAGTGCCGTAGCGGGGACAGCTATTCAGTACTTC. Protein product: CSAVAGTAIQYF.

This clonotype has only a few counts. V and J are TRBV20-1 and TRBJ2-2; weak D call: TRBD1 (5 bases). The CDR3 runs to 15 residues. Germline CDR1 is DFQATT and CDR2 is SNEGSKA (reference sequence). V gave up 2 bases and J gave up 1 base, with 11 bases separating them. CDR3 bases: TGCAGTGCTAGATATCAGGGAATGAACACCGGGGAGCTGTTTTTT. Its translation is CSARYQGMNTGELFF.

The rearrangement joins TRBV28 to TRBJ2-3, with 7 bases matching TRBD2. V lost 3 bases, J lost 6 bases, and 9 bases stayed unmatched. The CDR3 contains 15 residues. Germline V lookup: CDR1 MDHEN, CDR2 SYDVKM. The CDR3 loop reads CASSFGAGETDTQYF. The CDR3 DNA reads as TGTGCCAGCAGTTTCGGGGCGGGAGAGACTGATACGCAGTATTTT. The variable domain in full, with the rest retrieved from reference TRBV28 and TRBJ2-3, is DVKVTQSSRYLVKRTGEKVFLECVQDMDHENMFWYRQDPGLGLRLIYFSYDVKMKEKGDIPEGYSVSREKKERFSLILESASTNQTSMYLCASSFGAGETDTQYFGPGTRLTVL.

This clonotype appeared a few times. Here the CDR3 DNA reads TGTGCCATCAGTGAAGGAGGCGGGAACACAGATACGCAGTATTTT. Protein product: CAISEGGGNTDTQYF. This chain uses TRBV10-3 with TRBJ2-3; TRBD2 might be the D (6 bases). This CDR3 spans 15 amino acids. Germline V gene data show CDR1 as ENHRY and CDR2 as SYGVKD. V shed 3 bases and J shed 2 bases, with 12 bases lying between them.

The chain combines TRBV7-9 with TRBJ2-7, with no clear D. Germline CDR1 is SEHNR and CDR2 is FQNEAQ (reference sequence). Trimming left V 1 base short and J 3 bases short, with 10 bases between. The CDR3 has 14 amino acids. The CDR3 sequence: CASSLGDKGYEQYF. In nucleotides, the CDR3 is TGTGCCAGCAGCTTAGGAGACAAGGGCTACGAGCAGTACTTC. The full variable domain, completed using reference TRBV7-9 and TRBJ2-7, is DTGVSQNPRHKITKRGQNVTFRCDPISEHNRLYWYRQTLGQGPEFLTYFQNEAQLEKSRLLSDRFSAERPKGSFSTLEIQRTEQGDSAMYLCASSLGDKGYEQYFGPGTRLTVT.

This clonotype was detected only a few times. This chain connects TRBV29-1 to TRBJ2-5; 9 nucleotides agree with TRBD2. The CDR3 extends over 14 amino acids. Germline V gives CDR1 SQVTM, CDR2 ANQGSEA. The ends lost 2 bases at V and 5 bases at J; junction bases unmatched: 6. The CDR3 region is CSVEQAGGGETQYF. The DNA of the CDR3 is TGCAGCGTTGAACAGGCGGGAGGGGGGGAGACCCAGTACTTC.

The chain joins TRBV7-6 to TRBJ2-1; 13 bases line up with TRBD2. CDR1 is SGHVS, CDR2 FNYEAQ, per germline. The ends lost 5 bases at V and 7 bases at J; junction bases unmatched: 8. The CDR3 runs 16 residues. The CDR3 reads CASSNQLAGGSNEQFF. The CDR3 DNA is TGTGCCAGCAGCAACCAACTAGCGGGGGGGTCTAATGAGCAGTTCTTC.

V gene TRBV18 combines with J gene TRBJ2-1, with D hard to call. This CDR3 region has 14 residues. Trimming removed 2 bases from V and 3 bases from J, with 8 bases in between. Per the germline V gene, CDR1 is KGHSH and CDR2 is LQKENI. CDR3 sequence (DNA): TGTGCCAGCTCACCAGCTCCAGTCTACAATGAGCAGTTCTTC. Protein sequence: CASSPAPVYNEQFF. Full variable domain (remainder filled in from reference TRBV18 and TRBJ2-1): NAGVMQNPRHLVRRRGQEARLRCSPMKGHSHVYWYRQLPEEGLKFMVYLQKENIIDESGMPKERFSAEFPKEGPSILRIQQVVRGDSAAYFCASSPAPVYNEQFFGPGTRLTVL.

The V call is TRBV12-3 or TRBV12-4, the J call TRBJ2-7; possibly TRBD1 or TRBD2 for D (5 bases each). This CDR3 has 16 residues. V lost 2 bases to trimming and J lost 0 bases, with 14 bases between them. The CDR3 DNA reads TGTGCCAGCAGTTTACGGCCCCCAGGGAGCTCCTACGAGCAGTACTTC. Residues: CASSLRPPGSSYEQYF.

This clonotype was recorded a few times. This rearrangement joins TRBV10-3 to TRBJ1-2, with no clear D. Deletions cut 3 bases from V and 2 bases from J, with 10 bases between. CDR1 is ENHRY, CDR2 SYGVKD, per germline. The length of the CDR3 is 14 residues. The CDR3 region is CAISDWVSNYGYTF. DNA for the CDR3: TGTGCCATCAGTGATTGGGTCTCGAACTATGGCTACACCTTC.

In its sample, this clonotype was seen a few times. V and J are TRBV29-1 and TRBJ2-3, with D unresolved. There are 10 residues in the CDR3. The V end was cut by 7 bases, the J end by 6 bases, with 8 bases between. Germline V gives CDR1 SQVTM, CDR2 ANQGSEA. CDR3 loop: CSATWDTQYF. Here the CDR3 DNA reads TGCAGCGCCACATGGGATACGCAGTATTTT.

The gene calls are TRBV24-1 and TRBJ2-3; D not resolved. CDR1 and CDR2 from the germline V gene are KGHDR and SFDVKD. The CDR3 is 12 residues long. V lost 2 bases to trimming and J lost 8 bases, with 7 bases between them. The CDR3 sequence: CATSDYLGTQYF. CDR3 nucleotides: TGTGCCACCAGTGATTATTTAGGTACGCAGTATTTT.

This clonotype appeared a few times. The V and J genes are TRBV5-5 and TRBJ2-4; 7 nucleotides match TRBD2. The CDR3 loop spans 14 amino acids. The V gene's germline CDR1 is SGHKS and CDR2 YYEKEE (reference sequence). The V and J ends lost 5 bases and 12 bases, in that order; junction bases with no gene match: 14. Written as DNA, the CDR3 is TGTGCCAGCAGACGAGGGGTAAAAAGCGGGGCTCAGTACTTC. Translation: CASRRGVKSGAQYF.

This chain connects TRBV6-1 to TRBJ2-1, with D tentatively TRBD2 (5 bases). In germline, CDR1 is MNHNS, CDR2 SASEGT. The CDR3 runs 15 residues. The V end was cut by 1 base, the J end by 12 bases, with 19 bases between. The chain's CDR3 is CASSEVLGQSGWQFF. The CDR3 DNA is TGTGCCAGCAGTGAAGTATTGGGCCAAAGCGGTTGGCAGTTCTTC.

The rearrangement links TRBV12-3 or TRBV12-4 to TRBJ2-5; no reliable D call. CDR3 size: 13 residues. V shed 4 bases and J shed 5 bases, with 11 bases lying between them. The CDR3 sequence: CASSWVMGETQYF. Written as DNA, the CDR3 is TGTGCCAGCAGTTGGGTCATGGGCGAGACCCAGTACTTC.

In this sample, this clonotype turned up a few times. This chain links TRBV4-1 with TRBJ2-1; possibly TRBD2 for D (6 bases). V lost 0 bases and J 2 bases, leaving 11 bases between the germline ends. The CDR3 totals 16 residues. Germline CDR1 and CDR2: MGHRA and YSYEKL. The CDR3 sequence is CASSQDNSGPYNEQFF. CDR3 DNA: TGCGCCAGCAGCCAAGATAATAGCGGCCCCTACAATGAGCAGTTCTTC.

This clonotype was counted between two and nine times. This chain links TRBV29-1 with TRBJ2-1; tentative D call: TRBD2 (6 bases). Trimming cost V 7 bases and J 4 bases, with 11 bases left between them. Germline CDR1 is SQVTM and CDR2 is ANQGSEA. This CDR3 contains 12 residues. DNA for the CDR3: TGCAGCGCATCGGGAGTTTACAATGAGCAGTTCTTC. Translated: CSASGVYNEQFF.

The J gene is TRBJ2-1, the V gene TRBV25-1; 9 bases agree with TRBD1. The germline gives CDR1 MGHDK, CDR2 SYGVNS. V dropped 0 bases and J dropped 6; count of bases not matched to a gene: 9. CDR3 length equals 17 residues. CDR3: CASSEYLSGQGGNEQFF. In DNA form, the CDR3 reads TGTGCCAGCAGTGAATATCTCTCGGGACAGGGCGGCAATGAGCAGTTCTTC.